Presented here are 13 T cell receptor beta chains from one specimen sequenced in a study of blood T cell repertoires in COVID-19. Assay: immunoSEQ multiplex PCR; the TCRdb copy retains only in-frame clones and omits some. The top ten hold roughly 7.1% of the sample, which has approximately 350,000 clones, roughly 90% seen once. The sequenced material came from peripheral blood. These receptors all stem from a woman in her sixties with COVID-19, enrolled during active disease.

This clone was found once. This chain joins TRBV28 and TRBJ1-2, with 11 nucleotides matching TRBD1. The germline V gene has CDR1 MDHEN and CDR2 SYDVKM. The CDR3 spans 12 residues. The ends lost 5 bases at V and 8 bases at J; junction bases unmatched: 1. This CDR3 reads CASSGTGGGYTF. DNA of the CDR3: TGTGCCAGCAGTGGGACAGGGGGGGGCTACACCTTC.

The chain is built from TRBV27 and TRBJ1-3; 7 nucleotides agree with TRBD1. This CDR3 has 15 residues. V lost 6 bases and J lost 0; bases outside the gene matches: 5. CDR1 is MNHEY and CDR2 is SMNVEV in the germline V gene (reference sequence). The CDR3 DNA follows: TGTGCCAGCAGGCCAGGGGGAAACTCTGGAAACACCATATATTTT. This gives the protein CASRPGGNSGNTIYF.

The chain uses TRBV19 and TRBJ1-1, with a weak D call TRBD1 (5 bases). V lost 2 bases and J lost 5, with 12 bases in between. The CDR3 runs 14 residues. Germline V CDR1 and CDR2: LNHDA, SQIVND (reference sequence). CDR3 DNA: TGTGCCAGTAGTATACTGACAGTCGGGACTGAAGCTTTCTTT. This codes for CASSILTVGTEAFF.

The chain uses TRBV4-1 and TRBJ1-3; D perhaps matches TRBD1 (5 bases). The CDR3 is made up of 16 amino acids. V dropped 4 bases and J dropped 2 bases, with 15 bases sitting between them. Per the germline V gene, CDR1 is MGHRA and CDR2 is YSYEKL. The CDR3 is CASSRPGHDAGNTIYF. The CDR3 nucleotides are TGCGCCAGCAGCCGACCTGGACACGACGCTGGAAACACCATATATTTT.

The CDR3 coding sequence is TGTGCCGTCCGGGGGAGGGGAAGCTCCTACGAGCAGTACTTC. It yields the protein CAVRGRGSSYEQYF. The chain carries TRBV6-5 and TRBJ2-7; 7 nucleotides match TRBD2. From germline, CDR1 is MNHEY and CDR2 SVGAGI. The ends lost 11 bases at V and 0 bases at J; junction bases unmatched: 10. The CDR3 is 14 residues long.

The chain employs TRBV7-2 and TRBJ2-3; TRBD1 agrees at 7 bases. J gave up 0 bases and V 8 bases, and 8 bases lay outside the gene matches. The CDR3 sequence is 15 residues long. The germline gives CDR1 SGHTA, CDR2 FQGNSA. CDR3 nucleotides: TGTGCCAGCCTTAGGGGGCAGACTAGCACAGATACGCAGTATTTT. Residues: CASLRGQTSTDTQYF.

The gene calls are TRBV6-5 and TRBJ1-2; 7 positions match TRBD1. The CDR3 is made up of 13 amino acids. Germline V gene lookup returns CDR1 MNHEY and CDR2 SVGAGI. V dropped 6 bases and J dropped 4; count of bases not matched to a gene: 5. DNA of the CDR3: TGTGCCAGCAGCCAAGACAGGGTCTATGGCTACACCTTC. Translating it yields CASSQDRVYGYTF.

As regards this clone: The identical CDR3 is also encoded by other nucleotide sequences in the sample. The chain uses TRBV27 and TRBJ1-1; possibly TRBD1 for D (5 bases). The ends were cut back, 2 bases at V and 4 bases at J, with 11 bases in the middle. The germline CDR1 and CDR2 sequences are MNHEY and SMNVEV (reference sequence). This CDR3 contains 14 residues. For the CDR3, the DNA is TGTGCCAGCAGTTTACGGGGGGTAGGCACTGAAGCTTTCTTT. Its translation is CASSLRGVGTEAFF.

The gene calls are TRBV7-8 and TRBJ2-7, with TRBD2 matching 8 bases. CDR1 and CDR2 from the germline V gene are SGHVS and FQNEAQ. V lost 5 bases and J lost 0; bases outside the gene matches: 6. The CDR3 loop spans 15 amino acids. CDR3 protein: CASSARGGSSYEQYF. CDR3 sequence (DNA): TGTGCCAGCAGCGCCCGGGGGGGAAGCTCCTACGAGCAGTACTTC.

V usage is TRBV28 and J usage is TRBJ1-3; D is possibly TRBD1 (6 bases). This CDR3 has 15 amino acids. Germline V gene lookup returns CDR1 MDHEN and CDR2 SYDVKM. With 5 bases removed from V and 4 bases from J, the gap between germline ends came to 15 bases. This CDR3 reads CASSTRLGAGNTIYF. The DNA for the CDR3 is TGTGCCAGCAGTACACGCTTGGGGGCGGGAAACACCATATATTTT. Variable domain in full (rest from reference TRBV28 and TRBJ1-3): DVKVTQSSRYLVKRTGEKVFLECVQDMDHENMFWYRQDPGLGLRLIYFSYDVKMKEKGDIPEGYSVSREKKERFSLILESASTNQTSMYLCASSTRLGAGNTIYFGEGSWLTVV.

DNA of the CDR3: TGCAGCGTTGTTAATGGAAACACCATATATTTT. Its protein product is CSVVNGNTIYF. This chain joins TRBV29-1 and TRBJ1-3; D gene ambiguous. This CDR3 has 11 residues. V gave up 4 bases and J gave up 3 bases, with 4 bases separating them. Germline assignment: CDR1 SQVTM and CDR2 ANQGSEA.

V gene TRBV13 combines with J gene TRBJ2-5, with 9 positions matching TRBD1. Germline V lookup: CDR1 PRHDT, CDR2 FYEKMQ (reference sequence). This CDR3 spans 15 amino acids. Germline trimming cut 8 bases from V and 3 bases from J; bases unmatched to any gene: 10. The CDR3 nucleotides are TGTGCCAGCCGAAGGGTTTGGACAGGGGAAGAGACCCAGTACTTC. Translating it yields CASRRVWTGEETQYF.

This CDR3 reads CASSSRTGRDEAFF. DNA for the CDR3: TGCGCCAGCAGCTCACGGACAGGGAGGGATGAAGCTTTCTTT. J is TRBJ1-1 and V is TRBV5-1; 8 bases map to TRBD1. This CDR3 spans 14 amino acids. Germline trimming cut 3 bases from V and 7 bases from J; bases unmatched to any gene: 8. CDR1 and CDR2 from the germline V gene are SGHRS and YFSETQ.